The 15 T cell receptor beta chains presented below share a single source sample, sequenced in a study of T cell repertoires in cytomegalovirus infection. TCRdb used MiXCR to reprocess the reads, holding one entry per CDR3 protein. The sample carries around 450,000 distinct CDR3 sequences, approximately 10% recorded once. Sequenced material: PBMCs. These receptors came from a human donor in good health (CMV status not recorded). Some clones in this sample may be carry-over from other donors' samples.

This clonotype was counted only a few times. The chain links TRBV14 to TRBJ2-2; D might be TRBD1 or TRBD2, each matching 5 bases. Per the germline V gene, CDR1 is SGHDN and CDR2 is FVKESK. This CDR3 is built from 15 residues. V shed 0 bases and J shed 5 bases, with 10 bases lying between them. CDR3 bases: TGTGCCAGCAGCCAAGATTTGGGGGTGACCGGGGAGCTGTTTTTT. Residues: CASSQDLGVTGELFF. The complete variable domain, with remaining parts taken from reference TRBV14 and TRBJ2-2, reads EAGVTQFPSHSVIEKGQTVTLRCDPISGHDNLYWYRRVMGKEIKFLLHFVKESKQDESGMPNNRFLAERTGGTYSTLKVQPAELEDSGVYFCASSQDLGVTGELFFGEGSRLTVL.

The chain recombines TRBV29-1 with TRBJ1-1; 8 bases are a match to TRBD1. The junction had 6 bases not matched to a gene; V was cut back by 3 bases and J by 6 bases. CDR3 size: 13 residues. The germline V gene has CDR1 SQVTM and CDR2 ANQGSEA. Written as DNA, the CDR3 is TGCAGCGTTGACTGGCAGGGGGCAGCTGAAGCTTTCTTT. Translation gives CSVDWQGAAEAFF.

The table lists this clonotype with many counts. The J gene is TRBJ2-3, the V gene TRBV6-4; D is perhaps TRBD1 (5 bases). CDR3 length equals 14 residues. Trimming stripped 6 bases from V and 0 bases from J, with 10 bases between. The V gene's germline CDR1 is MRHNA and CDR2 SNTAGT. The CDR3 DNA reads as TGTGCCAGCAGCTTGACAGTCAGCACAGATACGCAGTATTTT. It yields the protein CASSLTVSTDTQYF.

The sample holds many counts of this clonotype. The chain has TRBV28 and TRBJ2-5; TRBD2 agrees at 9 bases. V shed 4 bases, J shed 3 bases, and the junction held 6 bases outside the gene matches. Germline V gives CDR1 MDHEN, CDR2 SYDVKM. The CDR3 is 15 amino acids. The CDR3 DNA reads TGTGCCAGCAGTTCGTCTAGCGGGGCAGAAGAGACCCAGTACTTC. Amino acid sequence: CASSSSSGAEETQYF.

J is TRBJ2-7 and V is TRBV30; 7 positions agree with TRBD1. V dropped 4 bases and J dropped 3; count of bases not matched to a gene: 6. This CDR3 comprises 13 residues. CDR1 is GTSNPN and CDR2 is SVGIG in the germline V gene (reference sequence). The CDR3 DNA sequence: TGTGCCTGGAAGGACAGGCCTAGCTACGAGCAGTACTTC. The encoded protein is CAWKDRPSYEQYF. The full variable domain, rest sourced from reference TRBV30 and TRBJ2-7, is SQTIHQWPATLVQPVGSPLSLECTVEGTSNPNLYWYRQAAGRGLQLLFYSVGIGQISSEVPQNLSASRPQDRQFILSSKKLLLSDSGFYLCAWKDRPSYEQYFGPGTRLTVT.

Worth noting for this clonotype: A read error is possible here, since a much larger clone lies one base away. This sequence joins TRBV7-3 and TRBJ2-3; D remains ambiguous. CDR3 size: 14 residues. Germline CDR1 is SGHTA and CDR2 is FQGTGA. The CDR3 nucleotides read TGTGCCGGCAGCTCCTCCCCCAGTAAAGATACGCAGTATTTT. Encoded protein: CAGSSSPSKDTQYF.

This clonotype has ten or more counts. The chain carries TRBV6-1 and TRBJ1-4, with a weak D call TRBD1 (5 bases). The CDR3 contains 15 residues. Germline V CDR1 and CDR2: MNHNS, SASEGT. V dropped 7 bases and J dropped 0 bases, with 12 bases sitting between them. CDR3 loop: CASMSGRPTNEKLFF. The CDR3 bases are TGTGCCAGCATGTCGGGGCGTCCAACTAATGAAAAACTGTTTTTT.

The V call is TRBV29-1, the J call TRBJ1-2; 8 bases are shared with TRBD1. The germline V gene encodes CDR1 SQVTM and CDR2 ANQGSEA. V lost 3 bases, J lost 4 bases, and 4 bases stayed unmatched. This CDR3 region has 13 residues. CDR3 residues: CSVDAGGGYGYTF. In nucleotides, the CDR3 is TGCAGCGTTGATGCAGGGGGCGGCTATGGCTACACCTTC.

This clonotype was seen many times. This chain joins TRBV6-1 and TRBJ2-7, with 9 bases identical to TRBD1. The length of the CDR3 is 18 residues. The ends lost 4 bases at V and 4 bases at J; junction bases unmatched: 17. Germline assignment: CDR1 MNHNS and CDR2 SASEGT. The CDR3: CASSGQFRGQGKEYEQYF. The DNA for the CDR3 is TGTGCCAGCAGTGGACAATTCCGGGGACAGGGTAAGGAGTACGAGCAGTACTTC.

In its sample, this clonotype was seen many times. The V gene is TRBV20-1, the J gene TRBJ1-2; no clear D gene. The CDR3 totals 13 residues. V shed 0 bases and J shed 5 bases, with 10 bases lying between them. Germline V gives CDR1 DFQATT, CDR2 SNEGSKA (reference sequence). CDR3: CSARDGLRYGYTF. As DNA, the CDR3 is TGCAGTGCTAGAGATGGTCTACGGTATGGCTACACCTTC.

This clonotype has a count of ten or more. The V and J genes are TRBV12-5 and TRBJ1-1; 8 nucleotides align to TRBD1. Unmatched junction bases numbered 5, after V lost 3 bases and J lost 2 bases. The germline V gene has CDR1 LGHNT and CDR2 FRNRAP. The CDR3 contains 15 residues. As DNA, the CDR3 is TGTGCTAGTGGTTTCGGACAGGGTTTTAACACTGAAGCTTTCTTT. This translates into CASGFGQGFNTEAFF.

This clonotype was seen more than once but under ten times. The V gene is TRBV5-1, the J gene TRBJ2-1; 7 nucleotides line up with TRBD2. Trimming cost V 2 bases and J 5 bases; bases outside gene matches: 10. The germline gives CDR1 SGHRS, CDR2 YFSETQ. This CDR3 region has 16 residues. CDR3 coding DNA: TGCGCCAGCAGCTTTAACCTAGCGGCCCTTAACAATGAGCAGTTCTTC. Its translation: CASSFNLAALNNEQFF.

The J gene is TRBJ2-3, the V gene TRBV20-1; D is unresolved. The ends were cut back, 0 bases at V and 0 bases at J, with 4 bases in the middle. This CDR3 spans 13 amino acids. The germline CDR1 and CDR2 sequences are DFQATT and SNEGSKA (reference sequence). The CDR3 nucleotides read TGCAGTGCTAGAGATCTTAGCACAGATACGCAGTATTTT. Translation gives CSARDLSTDTQYF.

This clonotype appeared many times. This chain joins TRBV25-1 and TRBJ2-1, with 8 bases lining up with TRBD1. The CDR3 contains 11 residues. With 10 bases clipped from V and 10 bases from J, the junction kept 6 bases outside the gene matches. CDR1 MGHDK and CDR2 SYGVNS come from the germline V gene. CDR3 amino acids: CATTGGREQFF. Here the CDR3 DNA reads TGTGCCACCACAGGGGGACGGGAGCAGTTCTTC.

In its sample, this clonotype was seen many times. This chain links TRBV20-1 with TRBJ2-1; D perhaps matches TRBD2 (6 bases). This CDR3 is built from 14 residues. V lost 8 bases to trimming and J lost 6 bases, with 20 bases between them. Per the germline V gene, CDR1 is DFQATT and CDR2 is SNEGSKA (reference sequence). This CDR3 is CSCLAGKFGNEQFF. Written as DNA, the CDR3 is TGCAGTTGCCTGGCGGGAAAGTTCGGCAATGAGCAGTTCTTC.